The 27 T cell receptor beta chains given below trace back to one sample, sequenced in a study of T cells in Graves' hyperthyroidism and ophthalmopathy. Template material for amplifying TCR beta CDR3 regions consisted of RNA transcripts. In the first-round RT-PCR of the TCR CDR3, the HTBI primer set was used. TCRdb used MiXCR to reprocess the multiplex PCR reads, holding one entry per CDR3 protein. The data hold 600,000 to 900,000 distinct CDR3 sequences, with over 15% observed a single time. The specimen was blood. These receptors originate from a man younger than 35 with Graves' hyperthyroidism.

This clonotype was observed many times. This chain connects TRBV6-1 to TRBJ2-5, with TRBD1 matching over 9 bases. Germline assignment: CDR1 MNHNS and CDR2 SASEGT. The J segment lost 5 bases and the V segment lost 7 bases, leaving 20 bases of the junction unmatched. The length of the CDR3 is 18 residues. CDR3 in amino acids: CASTDGVRGQGLSETQYF. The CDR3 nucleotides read TGTGCCAGCACCGATGGGGTTCGAGGACAGGGGTTGTCGGAGACCCAGTACTTC.

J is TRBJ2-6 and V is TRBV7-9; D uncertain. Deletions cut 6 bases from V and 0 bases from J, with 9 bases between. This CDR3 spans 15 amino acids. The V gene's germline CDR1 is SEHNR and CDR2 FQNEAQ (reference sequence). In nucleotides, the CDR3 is TGTGCCAGCAGTTCCCAATCCTCTGGGGCCAACGTCCTGACTTTC. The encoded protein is CASSSQSSGANVLTF.

In DNA, the CDR3 is TGTGCCAGCAGCCAAGAGATAGCTAGCGGGAGTCGCGAGCAGTACTTC. Residues: CASSQEIASGSREQYF. The V gene is TRBV12-3 or TRBV12-4, the J gene TRBJ2-7; TRBD2 agrees at 10 bases. J was trimmed by 6 bases and V by 6 bases; bases with no gene match: 14. The CDR3 spans 16 residues.

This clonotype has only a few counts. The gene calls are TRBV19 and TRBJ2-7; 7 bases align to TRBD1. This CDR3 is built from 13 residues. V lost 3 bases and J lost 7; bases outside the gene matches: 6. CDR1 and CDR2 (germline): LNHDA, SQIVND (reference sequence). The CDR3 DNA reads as TGTGCCAGTAGTATGACAGGGCGTATGGAGCAGTACTTC. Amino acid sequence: CASSMTGRMEQYF.

CDR3 DNA: TGCAGCGTGCGCGATCGACTAGCGGGAGGGCAAGATACGCAGTATTTT. Translation gives CSVRDRLAGGQDTQYF. The chain joins TRBV29-1 to TRBJ2-3; 14 bases match TRBD2. CDR3 length: 16 amino acids. Germline trimming cut 6 bases from V and 5 bases from J; bases unmatched to any gene: 10. CDR1 SQVTM and CDR2 ANQGSEA come from the germline V gene.

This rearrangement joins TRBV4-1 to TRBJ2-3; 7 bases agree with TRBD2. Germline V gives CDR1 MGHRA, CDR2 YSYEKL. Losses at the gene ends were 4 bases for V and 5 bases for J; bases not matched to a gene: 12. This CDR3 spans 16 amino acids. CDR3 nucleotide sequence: TGCGCCAGCAGCCCCCGGGCTGACGGGAGGTTAGATACGCAGTATTTT. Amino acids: CASSPRADGRLDTQYF.

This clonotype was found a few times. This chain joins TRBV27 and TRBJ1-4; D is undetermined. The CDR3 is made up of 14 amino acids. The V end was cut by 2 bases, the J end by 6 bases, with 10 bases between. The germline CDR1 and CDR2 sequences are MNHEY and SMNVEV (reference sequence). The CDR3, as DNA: TGTGCCAGCAGTTTAAGCAGTCCCTATGAAAAACTGTTTTTT. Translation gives CASSLSSPYEKLFF.

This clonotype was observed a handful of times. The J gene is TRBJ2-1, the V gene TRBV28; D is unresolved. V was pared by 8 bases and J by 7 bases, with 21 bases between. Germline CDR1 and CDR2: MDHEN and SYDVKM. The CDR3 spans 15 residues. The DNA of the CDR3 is TGTGCCAGCGGGCCTCTGGGCGGTAAAGGAAATGAGCAGTTCTTC. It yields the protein CASGPLGGKGNEQFF.

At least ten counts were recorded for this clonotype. The CDR3: CASKTGTGGSYEQYF. The CDR3 DNA reads as TGTGCCAGCAAGACCGGGACAGGGGGTTCCTACGAGCAGTACTTC. V gene TRBV6-1 combines with J gene TRBJ2-7, with 11 nucleotides matching TRBD1. The CDR3 is 15 residues long. The germline V gene encodes CDR1 MNHNS and CDR2 SASEGT. V lost 7 bases and J lost 1; bases outside the gene matches: 6.

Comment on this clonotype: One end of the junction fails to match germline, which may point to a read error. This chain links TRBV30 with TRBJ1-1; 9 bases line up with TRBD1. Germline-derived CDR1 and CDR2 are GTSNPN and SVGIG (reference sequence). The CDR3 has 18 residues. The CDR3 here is CAWSARGLGQGFPKPALF. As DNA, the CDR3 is TGTGCCTGGAGTGCAAGGGGTCTTGGACAGGGGTTTCCCAAGCCAGCTCTCTTT.

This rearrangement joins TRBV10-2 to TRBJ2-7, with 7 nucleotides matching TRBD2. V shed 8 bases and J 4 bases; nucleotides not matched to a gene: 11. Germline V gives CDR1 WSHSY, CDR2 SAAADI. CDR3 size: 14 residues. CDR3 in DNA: TGCGCCAGCGGGGGGGACGGCCGGGGGTACGAGCAGTACTTC. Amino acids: CASGGDGRGYEQYF.

This chain's CDR3 is CASSPSLGTGELFF. The CDR3 DNA reads TGTGCCAGCAGTCCCTCACTGGGCACCGGGGAGCTGTTTTTT. The rearrangement uses TRBV27 and TRBJ2-2; D not resolved. This CDR3 has 14 amino acids. Germline V CDR1 and CDR2: MNHEY, SMNVEV (reference sequence). The ends were cut back, 5 bases at V and 4 bases at J, with 11 bases in the middle.

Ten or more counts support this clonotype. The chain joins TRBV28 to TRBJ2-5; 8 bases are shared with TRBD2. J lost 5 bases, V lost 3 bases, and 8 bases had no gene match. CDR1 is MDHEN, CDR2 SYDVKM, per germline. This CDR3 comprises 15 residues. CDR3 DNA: TGTGCCAGCAGTTTGACGGGAGGGGTTTCGGAGACCCAGTACTTC. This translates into CASSLTGGVSETQYF.

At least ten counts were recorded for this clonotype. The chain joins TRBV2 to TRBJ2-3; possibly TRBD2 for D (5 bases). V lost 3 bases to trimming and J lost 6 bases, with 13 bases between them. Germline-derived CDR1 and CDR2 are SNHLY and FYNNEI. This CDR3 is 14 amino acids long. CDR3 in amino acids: CASSDTGNADTQYF. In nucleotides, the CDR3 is TGTGCCAGCAGTGATACCGGGAATGCGGATACGCAGTATTTT.

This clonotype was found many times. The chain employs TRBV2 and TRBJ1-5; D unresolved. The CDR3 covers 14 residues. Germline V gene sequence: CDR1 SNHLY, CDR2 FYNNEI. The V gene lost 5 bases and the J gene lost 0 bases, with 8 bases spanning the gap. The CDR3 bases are TGTGCCAGCAGTTGGGCCTATAGCAATCAGCCCCAGCATTTT. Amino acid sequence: CASSWAYSNQPQHF. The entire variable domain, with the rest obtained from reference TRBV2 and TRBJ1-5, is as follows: EPEVTQTPSHQVTQMGQEVILRCVPISNHLYFYWYRQILGQKVEFLVSFYNNEISEKSEIFDDQFSVERPDGSNFTLKIRSTKLEDSAMYFCASSWAYSNQPQHFGDGTRLSIL.

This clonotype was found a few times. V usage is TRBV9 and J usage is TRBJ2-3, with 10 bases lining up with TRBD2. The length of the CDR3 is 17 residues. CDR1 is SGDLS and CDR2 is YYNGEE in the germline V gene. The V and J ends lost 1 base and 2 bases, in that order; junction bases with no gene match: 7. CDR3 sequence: CASSVFGLAEFTDTQYF. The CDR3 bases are TGTGCCAGCAGCGTATTCGGACTAGCGGAATTCACAGATACGCAGTATTTT.

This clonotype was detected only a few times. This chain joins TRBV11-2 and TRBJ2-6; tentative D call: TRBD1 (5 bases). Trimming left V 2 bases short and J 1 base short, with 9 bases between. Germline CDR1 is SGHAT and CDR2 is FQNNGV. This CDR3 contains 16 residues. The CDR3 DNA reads TGTGCCAGCAGCTTATCAGGGAATTCTGGGGCCAACGTCCTGACTTTC. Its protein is CASSLSGNSGANVLTF.

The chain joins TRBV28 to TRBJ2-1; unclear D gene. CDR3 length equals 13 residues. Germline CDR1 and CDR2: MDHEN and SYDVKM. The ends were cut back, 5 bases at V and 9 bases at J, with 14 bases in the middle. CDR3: CASSETPTVEQFF. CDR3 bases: TGTGCCAGCAGTGAAACCCCGACCGTTGAGCAGTTCTTC.

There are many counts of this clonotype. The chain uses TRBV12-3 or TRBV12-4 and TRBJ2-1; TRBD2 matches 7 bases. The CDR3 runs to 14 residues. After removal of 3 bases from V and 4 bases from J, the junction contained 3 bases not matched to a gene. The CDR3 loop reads CASSFQRDYNEQFF. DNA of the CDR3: TGTGCCAGCAGTTTCCAGCGGGATTACAATGAGCAGTTCTTC.

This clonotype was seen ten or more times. The CDR3 loop is CASRAGRDEQFF. The CDR3 nucleotides are TGTGCCAGCAGAGCGGGGAGGGATGAGCAGTTCTTC. This chain joins TRBV7-9 and TRBJ2-1, with 7 bases matching TRBD2. J gave up 8 bases and V 6 bases, and 4 bases lay outside the gene matches. The length of the CDR3 is 12 residues. The germline CDR1 and CDR2 sequences are SEHNR and FQNEAQ (reference sequence).

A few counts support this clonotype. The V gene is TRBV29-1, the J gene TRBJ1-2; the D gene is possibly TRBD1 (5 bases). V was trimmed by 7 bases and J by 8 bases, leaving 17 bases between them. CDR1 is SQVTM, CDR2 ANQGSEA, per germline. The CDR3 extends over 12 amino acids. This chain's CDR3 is CSARDGMEGYTF. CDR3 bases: TGCAGCGCCCGGGACGGGATGGAGGGCTACACCTTC.

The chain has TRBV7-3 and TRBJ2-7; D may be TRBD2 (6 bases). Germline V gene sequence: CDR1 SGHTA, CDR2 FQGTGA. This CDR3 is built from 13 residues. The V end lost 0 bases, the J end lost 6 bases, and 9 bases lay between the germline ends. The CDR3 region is CASSLTRETEQYF. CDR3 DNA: TGTGCCAGCAGCTTAACCCGGGAGACCGAGCAGTACTTC.

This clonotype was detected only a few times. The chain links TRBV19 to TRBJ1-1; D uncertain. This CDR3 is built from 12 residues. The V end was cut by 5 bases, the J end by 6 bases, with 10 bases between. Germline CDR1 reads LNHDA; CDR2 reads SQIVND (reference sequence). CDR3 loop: CASSPAEAEAFF. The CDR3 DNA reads TGTGCCAGTAGTCCCGCCGAGGCTGAAGCTTTCTTT.

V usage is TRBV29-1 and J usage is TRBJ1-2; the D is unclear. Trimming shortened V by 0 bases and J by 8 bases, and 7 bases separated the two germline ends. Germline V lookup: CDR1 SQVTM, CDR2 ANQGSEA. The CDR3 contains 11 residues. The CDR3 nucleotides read TGCAGCGTTGAAGAAGACGGCGGCTACACCTTC. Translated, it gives CSVEEDGGYTF.

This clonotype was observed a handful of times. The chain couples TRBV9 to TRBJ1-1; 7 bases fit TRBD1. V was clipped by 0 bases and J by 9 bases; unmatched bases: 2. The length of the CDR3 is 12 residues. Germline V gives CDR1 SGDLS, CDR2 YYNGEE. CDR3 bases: TGTGCCAGCAGCGTAGCAGGGGGGAAAGCTTTCTTT. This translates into CASSVAGGKAFF.

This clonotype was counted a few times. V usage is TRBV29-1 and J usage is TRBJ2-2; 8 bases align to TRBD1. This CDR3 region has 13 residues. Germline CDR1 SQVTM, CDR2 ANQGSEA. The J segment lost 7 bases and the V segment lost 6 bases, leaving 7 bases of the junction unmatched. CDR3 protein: CSVAGQGIGELFF. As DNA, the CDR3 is TGCAGCGTCGCTGGACAGGGAATCGGGGAGCTGTTTTTT.

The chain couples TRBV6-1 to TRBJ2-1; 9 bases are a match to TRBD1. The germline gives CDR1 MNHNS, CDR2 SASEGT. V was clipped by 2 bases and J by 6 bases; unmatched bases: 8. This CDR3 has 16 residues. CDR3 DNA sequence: TGTGCCAGCAGTGAACCCAACCGGGACAGGGTCAATGAGCAGTTCTTC. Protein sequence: CASSEPNRDRVNEQFF.